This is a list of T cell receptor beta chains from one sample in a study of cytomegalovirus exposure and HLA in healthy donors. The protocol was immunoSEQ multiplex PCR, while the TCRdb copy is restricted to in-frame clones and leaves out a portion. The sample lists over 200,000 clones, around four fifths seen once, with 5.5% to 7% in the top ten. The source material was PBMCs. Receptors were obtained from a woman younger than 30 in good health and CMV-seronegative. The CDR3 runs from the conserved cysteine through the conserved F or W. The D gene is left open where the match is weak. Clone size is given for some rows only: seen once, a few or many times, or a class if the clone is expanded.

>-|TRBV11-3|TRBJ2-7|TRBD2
TGTGCCAGCAGCTTCGGGACTAGCGGGCCCTCCTACGAGCAGTACTTC
CASSFGTSGPSYEQYF
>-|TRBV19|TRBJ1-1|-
TGTGCCAGCCTCCCCGGTGGCAGCGGAGGCACTGAAGCTTTCTTT
CASLPGGSGGTEAFF
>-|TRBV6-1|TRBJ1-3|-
TGTGCCAGCAGTGTGCAGATCTCTGGAAACACCATATATTTT
CASSVQISGNTIYF
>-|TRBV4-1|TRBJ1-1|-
TGCGCCAGCAGCCAACGATCAGACTACATGAACACTGAAGCTTTCTTT
CASSQRSDYMNTEAFF
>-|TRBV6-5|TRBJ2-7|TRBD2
TGTGCCAGCAGCTTGGGACTAGCGGCCGAGCAGTACTTC
CASSLGLAAEQYF
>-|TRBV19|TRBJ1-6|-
TGTGCCAGTAGTATAGGACAGACCCGGTCACCCCTCCACTTT
CASSIGQTRSPLHF
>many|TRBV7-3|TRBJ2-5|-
TGTGCCAGCAGCTCGCGACCGCAAGGGACCCAGTACTTC
CASSSRPQGTQYF
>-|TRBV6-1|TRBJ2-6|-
TGTGCCAGCAGTGAACTAACGGCTGGGGCCAACGTCCTGACTTTC
CASSELTAGANVLTF
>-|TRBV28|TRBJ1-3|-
TGTGCCAGCAGTCTCATAGGGGACTCTGGAAACACCATATATTTT
CASSLIGDSGNTIYF
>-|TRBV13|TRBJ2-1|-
TGTGCCAGCAGCTTAAACGGGGGGCCGGAGGGTCTTTACAATGAGCAGTTCTTC
CASSLNGGPEGLYNEQFF
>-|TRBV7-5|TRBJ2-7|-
TGTGCCAGAAGCCCACCGGAAACCTACGAGCAGTACTTC
CARSPPETYEQYF